The rows below give T cell receptor beta chains drawn from one sample of a study of cytomegalovirus exposure and HLA in healthy donors. Method: immunoSEQ multiplex PCR; TCRdb's copy keeps in-frame clones and lacks some. The sample holds around 150,000 clones, around 64% seen once. The source material was PBMCs. These receptors came from a young woman in good health and CMV-seronegative. The CDR3 runs from the conserved cysteine through the conserved F or W. The D gene is left open where the match is weak. Size is stated for part of the rows, as once, few or many counts, or as a class when the clone is expanded.

TRBD1,TRBV28,TRBJ1-2,NA,14,TGTGCCAGCAGTTTGAGGGGGCTGATCTATGGCTACACCTTC,CASSLRGLIYGYTF
NA,TRBV28,TRBJ2-2,NA,14,TGTGCCAGCAGTTTCGGAGGCAACACCGGGGAGCTGTTTTTT,CASSFGGNTGELFF
TRBD2,TRBV5-6,TRBJ2-1,few,18,TGTGCCAGCATGAGGCTAGCGGGAGGCTCCCTTGGATACAATGAGCAGTTCTTC,CASMRLAGGSLGYNEQFF
NA,TRBV7-2,TRBJ2-1,NA,13,TGTGCCAGCAGCCCCAGGGGGGCAAATGAGCAGTTCTTC,CASSPRGANEQFF
TRBD1,TRBV15,TRBJ1-1,NA,15,TGTGCCACCAGCAGAGAGGGGGACAGGGGGCGGGTAACTTTCTTT,CATSREGDRGRVTFF
TRBD1,TRBV2,TRBJ1-2,few,14,TGTGCCAGCAGTGAGGACAGGGGGCACTATGGCTACACCTTC,CASSEDRGHYGYTF
NA,TRBV5-1,TRBJ2-2,NA,13,TGCGCCAGCAGTCTTGTGAACACCGGGGAGCTGTTTTTT,CASSLVNTGELFF
NA,TRBV7-3,TRBJ2-1,NA,13,TGTGCCAGCAGCTTAACCCCCCTCGATGAGCAGTTCTTC,CASSLTPLDEQFF
NA,TRBV4-1,TRBJ2-7,NA,15,TGCGCCAGCAGCGCAGGTACAGGGATTTCCCACGAGCAGTACTTC,CASSAGTGISHEQYF
TRBD2,TRBV6-4,TRBJ2-2,NA,14,TGTGCCAGCCAGGGACTAGCGGACACCGGGGAGCTGTTTTTT,CASQGLADTGELFF
TRBD1,TRBV19,TRBJ1-5,NA,14,TGTGCCAGTACCCCGGGACAGGGAGATCAGCCCCAGCATTTT,CASTPGQGDQPQHF
TRBD1,TRBV4-3,TRBJ2-6,once,18,TGCGCCAGCAGCGGCCACCGGGACAGCAACTCTGGGGCCAACGTCCTGACTTTC,CASSGHRDSNSGANVLTF
TRBD2,TRBV7-6,TRBJ2-1,NA,17,TGTGCCAGCAGCTTAGAACCTAGCGGGGGGTCCTACAATGAGCAGTTCTTC,CASSLEPSGGSYNEQFF
TRBD1,TRBV19,TRBJ2-4,NA,17,TGTGCCAGTAGTATTAGCAGACTCGGGACAGGGAGAAACATTCAGTACTTC,CASSISRLGTGRNIQYF
NA,TRBV9,TRBJ2-7,once,15,TGTGCCAGCAGCGTCGGGGACTTATCAGGAGGCGAGCAGTACTTC,CASSVGDLSGGEQYF
TRBD2,TRBV18,TRBJ2-7,once,16,TGTGCCAGCTCACCTCCGGGACTAGCGGGAGTTTACGAGCAGTACTTC,CASSPPGLAGVYEQYF
TRBD2,TRBV6-1,TRBJ2-1,NA,14,TGTGCCATCCTCTGGCGGGGGGTCTACAATGAGCAGTTCTTC,CAILWRGVYNEQFF
NA,TRBV6-1,TRBJ2-7,NA,14,TGTGCCAGCAGGAACTTTGCGGGGATCAACGAGCAGTACTTC,CASRNFAGINEQYF
NA,TRBV7-2,TRBJ1-4,NA,16,TGTGCCAGCAGCTTAGTCCTGGGTCGGGGTAATGAAAAACTGTTTTTT,CASSLVLGRGNEKLFF
NA,TRBV6-5,TRBJ2-5,few,13,TGTGCCAGCAGGGCAGGGTACAAGAGAACCCAGTACTTC,CASRAGYKRTQYF
TRBD1,TRBV5-1,TRBJ1-1,few,14,TGCGCCAGCGCCGGGGCAGGGGGGTACACTGAAGCTTTCTTT,CASAGAGGYTEAFF
NA,TRBV28,TRBJ1-1,NA,14,TGTGCCAGCAGTTTATCAGGGAAGGACACTGAAGCTTTCTTT,CASSLSGKDTEAFF
NA,TRBV15,TRBJ2-5,NA,15,TGTGCCACCTCCTCAGGGTTAACAAAACTAGAGACCCAGTACTTC,CATSSGLTKLETQYF
TRBD2,TRBV6-1,TRBJ2-2,once,17,TGTGCCAGCAGTGCCTATTGGCGGGGGGCGAACACCGGGGAGCTGTTTTTT,CASSAYWRGANTGELFF
TRBD1,TRBV6-5,TRBJ1-2,NA,13,TGTGCCAGCAGTCGGGACAGGAATTACGGCTACACCTTC,CASSRDRNYGYTF
NA,TRBV7-9,TRBJ1-1,NA,15,TGTGCCAGCAGCTTAGGGTCAGGGCGGGGCACTGAAGCTTTCTTT,CASSLGSGRGTEAFF
TRBD2,TRBV19,TRBJ2-4,NA,14,TGTGCCAGTAGTATCGGGGGGAGCAAAAACATTCAGTACTTC,CASSIGGSKNIQYF
NA,TRBV28,TRBJ2-4,NA,16,TGTGCCAGCAGTTTAACAGGAGCGGGCAGAAAAAACATTCAGTACTTC,CASSLTGAGRKNIQYF
NA,TRBV4-1,TRBJ2-7,once,14,TGCGCCAGCAGCCAACGCGAAGGGGCCTACGAGCAGTACTTC,CASSQREGAYEQYF
NA,TRBV7-2,TRBJ1-5,NA,14,TGTGCCAGCAGCTTAGTATACGAGAATCAGCCCCAGCATTTT,CASSLVYENQPQHF
NA,TRBV7-4,TRBJ2-2,NA,17,TGTGCCAGCAGCGGGGGGGCGGCACCAGCCAGCACCGGGGAGCTGTTTTTT,CASSGGAAPASTGELFF
TRBD1,TRBV14,TRBJ1-2,few,16,TGTGCCAGCAGCCTAACTAAGGGGGCCTACGGCTATGGCTACACCTTC,CASSLTKGAYGYGYTF
NA,TRBV6-5,TRBJ1-1,NA,15,TGTGCCTGGAGTCGGGTCAGCGGGAAGAACACTGAAGCTTTCTTT,CAWSRVSGKNTEAFF
NA,TRBV5-1,TRBJ2-1,NA,15,TGCGCCAGCAGCTTAGGGGGAAGCGCTACCAATGAGCAGTTCTTC,CASSLGGSATNEQFF
TRBD1,TRBV19,TRBJ2-3,NA,16,TGTGCCAGTAGTTTTACAGGGGGATCAGACACAGATACGCAGTATTTT,CASSFTGGSDTDTQYF
NA,TRBV7-6,TRBJ2-1,NA,12,TGTGCCAGCAGCTTGCGTTACAATGAGCAGTTCTTC,CASSLRYNEQFF
TRBD2,TRBV28,TRBJ2-7,NA,14,TGTGCCAGCAGTTTAGGCGGGAGGGCCTACGAGCAGTACTTC,CASSLGGRAYEQYF
NA,TRBV29-1,TRBJ1-1,NA,12,TGCAGCACCCTGACAGGGAACACTGAAGCTTTCTTT,CSTLTGNTEAFF
TRBD2,TRBV4-1,TRBJ2-1,once,16,TGCGCCAGCAGCCAAACTGTCGGGGGGACGATCAATGAGCAGTTCTTC,CASSQTVGGTINEQFF
TRBD1,TRBV28,TRBJ1-1,NA,13,TGTGCCAGCAGGGCACAGGGGTGGACTGAAGCTTTCTTT,CASRAQGWTEAFF
NA,TRBV5-1,TRBJ2-7,few,16,TGCGCCAGCAGCTTGGAGACAGGTCTGGCGACGGGCGAGCAGTACTTC,CASSLETGLATGEQYF
NA,TRBV7-2,TRBJ2-1,few,12,TGTGCCAGCAGCTTCCAGGGCAATGAGCAGTTCTTC,CASSFQGNEQFF
TRBD1,TRBV4-1,TRBJ2-2,medium-sized,18,TGCGCCAGCAGCCATCGCCCGGGACAGGGGGATGGCACCGGGGAGCTGTTTTTT,CASSHRPGQGDGTGELFF
TRBD2,TRBV5-5,TRBJ2-2,NA,15,TGTGCCAGCAGCATGGGACTAGCGGGGTTCGGGGAGCTGTTTTTT,CASSMGLAGFGELFF
NA,TRBV7-2,TRBJ1-1,NA,14,TGTGCCAGCAGCCACAGGGACATGAACACTGAAGCTTTCTTT,CASSHRDMNTEAFF
NA,TRBV5-4,TRBJ2-7,NA,14,TGTGCCAGCAGCCGGGACATAGACTCCTACGAGCAGTACTTC,CASSRDIDSYEQYF